Listed below are T cell receptor beta chains from one sample, sequenced in a study of shared clonotypes between healthy human individuals. The table came from immunoSEQ multiplex PCR; TCRdb's copy has only in-frame clones and leaves some out. The sample holds 550,000 to 800,000 clones, around 67% seen once. Sequencing used memory CD4+ T cells sorted from blood. These receptors were obtained from a woman under 40 in good health. Each CDR3 is given with its conserved first and last residue. Fields, in order: D gene, clone size, J gene, V gene, CDR3 protein, CDR3 DNA. The D gene is left open where the match is weak. Rows may omit the clone size; those that give it use once, few, many or a size class.

D: NA; size: NA; J: TRBJ2-7; V: TRBV28; CDR3: CASSSTDNLYEQYF; DNA: TGTGCCAGCAGTTCCACAGACAATCTCTACGAGCAGTACTTC
D: NA; size: NA; J: TRBJ1-1; V: TRBV7-9; CDR3: CASRYTTNTEAFF; DNA: TGTGCCAGCAGATATACCACGAACACTGAAGCTTTCTTT
D: NA; size: NA; J: TRBJ1-2; V: TRBV7-2; CDR3: CASSPTPTADGGYTF; DNA: TGTGCCAGCAGCCCGACCCCAACAGCCGACGGGGGCTACACCTTC
D: TRBD1; size: NA; J: TRBJ1-1; V: TRBV29-1; CDR3: CSAQGQMNTEAFF; DNA: TGCAGCGCCCAGGGACAGATGAACACTGAAGCTTTCTTT
D: TRBD1; size: NA; J: TRBJ2-7; V: TRBV11-2; CDR3: CASSPTSGGVSYEQYF; DNA: TGTGCCAGCAGCCCGACCTCAGGGGGCGTCTCCTACGAGCAGTACTTC
D: NA; size: NA; J: TRBJ1-4; V: TRBV28; CDR3: CASSLGLPPPGHPTTEKLFF; DNA: TGTGCCAGCAGTTTAGGGCTCCCCCCCCCAGGACACCCGACGACCGAAAAACTGTTTTTT
D: NA; size: NA; J: TRBJ1-2; V: TRBV6-1; CDR3: CASLRQGWYGYTF; DNA: TGTGCCAGCCTACGCCAGGGATGGTATGGCTACACCTTC
D: TRBD2; size: NA; J: TRBJ2-3; V: TRBV11-1; CDR3: CASSKTSGSAADTQYF; DNA: TGTGCCAGCAGCAAGACTAGCGGGAGTGCAGCAGATACGCAGTATTTT
D: TRBD1; size: NA; J: TRBJ2-2; V: TRBV7-9; CDR3: CASRLSRRGRVNPGELFF; DNA: TGTGCCAGCAGATTAAGTCGCAGGGGGCGCGTAAATCCCGGGGAGCTGTTTTTT
D: NA; size: once; J: TRBJ1-5; V: TRBV30; CDR3: CAWSGYAGTYNQPQHF; DNA: TGTGCCTGGAGTGGATACGCGGGGACATACAATCAGCCCCAGCATTTT
D: NA; size: NA; J: TRBJ2-1; V: TRBV4-1; CDR3: CASSRSGPRDEQFF; DNA: TGCGCCAGCAGCCGCAGCGGCCCTCGGGATGAGCAGTTCTTC
D: TRBD1; size: NA; J: TRBJ1-1; V: TRBV19; CDR3: CASSRTGAEAFF; DNA: TGTGCCAGTAGTCGTACAGGGGCTGAAGCTTTCTTT
D: TRBD1; size: NA; J: TRBJ1-2; V: TRBV28; CDR3: CASRTGTGDYGYTF; DNA: TGTGCCAGCAGAACCGGGACAGGGGACTATGGCTACACCTTC
D: NA; size: NA; J: TRBJ1-3; V: TRBV7-2; CDR3: CASSLGPGGNTIYF; DNA: TGTGCCAGCAGCTTAGGACCGGGGGGAAACACCATATATTTT
D: TRBD1; size: NA; J: TRBJ2-7; V: TRBV4-1; CDR3: CASRKLGQGKGEQYF; DNA: TGCGCCAGCAGAAAATTGGGACAGGGAAAAGGCGAGCAGTACTTC
D: NA; size: NA; J: TRBJ2-3; V: TRBV6-5; CDR3: CASRNPRGSDTQYF; DNA: TGTGCCAGCAGAAACCCTAGGGGATCGGATACGCAGTATTTT
D: NA; size: many; J: TRBJ2-1; V: TRBV4-1; CDR3: CASSQDPASSYNEQFF; DNA: TGCGCCAGCAGCCAAGATCCTGCGAGCTCCTACAATGAGCAGTTCTTC
D: NA; size: NA; J: TRBJ2-2; V: TRBV21-1; CDR3: CASSFGTAPMGTGELFF; DNA: TGTGCCAGCAGTTTCGGGACAGCTCCCATGGGAACCGGGGAGCTGTTTTTT
D: TRBD1; size: many; J: TRBJ1-5; V: TRBV6-1; CDR3: CASSEGEGTGNQPQHF; DNA: TGTGCCAGCAGTGAAGGAGAGGGGACAGGCAATCAGCCCCAGCATTTT
D: TRBD1; size: once; J: TRBJ1-1; V: TRBV19; CDR3: CASSIKQGATEAFF; DNA: TGTGCCAGTAGTATCAAACAGGGGGCGACTGAAGCTTTCTTT
D: NA; size: NA; J: TRBJ1-4; V: TRBV25-1; CDR3: CASSSRQFSTNEKLFF; DNA: TGTGCCAGCAGTTCCAGACAGTTCTCAACTAATGAAAAACTGTTTTTT
D: TRBD2; size: few; J: TRBJ2-3; V: TRBV27; CDR3: CASSSPSGRTDTQYF; DNA: TGTGCCAGCAGTTCCCCCAGCGGGAGGACAGATACGCAGTATTTT
D: NA; size: NA; J: TRBJ1-5; V: TRBV7-2; CDR3: CASSPYHSSGNQPQHF; DNA: TGTGCCAGCAGCCCTTATCACTCATCGGGCAATCAGCCCCAGCATTTT
D: NA; size: NA; J: TRBJ2-1; V: TRBV11-2; CDR3: CASSPAVGSYNEQFF; DNA: TGTGCCAGCAGCCCCGCAGTCGGCTCCTACAATGAGCAGTTCTTC
D: TRBD2; size: once; J: TRBJ2-7; V: TRBV6-5; CDR3: CASSSGAGGVYEQYF; DNA: TGTGCCAGTTCCTCCGGCGCGGGAGGCGTCTACGAGCAGTACTTC
D: TRBD2; size: NA; J: TRBJ2-3; V: TRBV12-5; CDR3: CASGLSLAGGPRTQYF; DNA: TGTGCTAGTGGTTTATCATTAGCGGGAGGGCCGAGGACGCAGTATTTT
D: NA; size: NA; J: TRBJ2-7; V: TRBV2; CDR3: CASSGGQNLYEQYF; DNA: TGTGCCAGCAGTGGGGGGCAGAACCTCTACGAGCAGTACTTC
D: NA; size: NA; J: TRBJ2-3; V: TRBV5-4; CDR3: CASRSGSTDTQYF; DNA: TGTGCCAGCAGATCCGGTAGCACAGATACGCAGTATTTT
D: NA; size: NA; J: TRBJ2-4; V: TRBV30; CDR3: CAWGENIQYF; DNA: TGTGCCTGGGGGGAAAACATTCAGTACTTC
D: NA; size: NA; J: TRBJ1-1; V: TRBV4-1; CDR3: CASRNRIGNTEAFF; DNA: TGCGCCAGCAGGAATCGGATCGGGAACACTGAAGCTTTCTTT
D: TRBD1; size: once; J: TRBJ1-4; V: TRBV4-1; CDR3: CASSQPRDRGIGLFF; DNA: TGCGCCAGCAGCCAACCCCGGGACAGGGGAATAGGGCTGTTTTTT
D: NA; size: NA; J: TRBJ2-4; V: TRBV28; CDR3: CASSPPGVAKNIQYF; DNA: TGTGCCAGCAGCCCCCCCGGGGTAGCCAAAAACATTCAGTACTTC
D: TRBD1; size: NA; J: TRBJ1-2; V: TRBV28; CDR3: CASSPGTALYGYTF; DNA: TGTGCCAGCAGCCCCGGGACAGCCCTCTATGGCTACACCTTC
D: TRBD2; size: NA; J: TRBJ2-7; V: TRBV7-6; CDR3: CASSQTPSGAYEQYF; DNA: TGTGCCAGCAGCCAAACCCCTAGCGGGGCCTACGAGCAGTACTTC
D: TRBD1; size: NA; J: TRBJ1-5; V: TRBV28; CDR3: CASSPDRGGSQPQHF; DNA: TGTGCCAGCAGCCCTGACAGGGGCGGCAGTCAGCCCCAGCATTTT
D: TRBD2; size: many; J: TRBJ2-1; V: TRBV14; CDR3: CASSQLLGQTSYDEQFF; DNA: TGTGCCAGCAGCCAACTCCTTGGTCAGACTAGCTACGATGAGCAGTTCTTC
D: TRBD2; size: NA; J: TRBJ2-5; V: TRBV6-6; CDR3: CASSYSLAGGPRTQYF; DNA: TGTGCCAGCAGTTACTCCCTAGCGGGAGGGCCACGGACCCAGTACTTC
D: NA; size: NA; J: TRBJ2-1; V: TRBV5-4; CDR3: CASGNNEQFF; DNA: TGTGCCAGCGGAAACAATGAGCAGTTCTTC
D: NA; size: NA; J: TRBJ2-1; V: TRBV5-4; CDR3: CASSLVSSYNEQFF; DNA: TGTGCCAGCAGCTTGGTTAGCTCCTACAATGAGCAGTTCTTC
D: NA; size: NA; J: TRBJ1-1; V: TRBV28; CDR3: CASSLSRGNTEAFF; DNA: TGTGCCAGCAGTTTATCCAGGGGGAACACTGAAGCTTTCTTT
D: NA; size: NA; J: TRBJ1-2; V: TRBV9; CDR3: CASRGIPGPNSGYTF; DNA: TGTGCCAGCAGAGGGATTCCGGGACCTAATTCTGGCTACACCTTC
D: TRBD2; size: few; J: TRBJ2-1; V: TRBV5-1; CDR3: CASSLDLAGVGSYNEQFF; DNA: TGCGCCAGCAGCTTGGACCTAGCGGGAGTGGGCTCCTACAATGAGCAGTTCTTC
D: NA; size: few; J: TRBJ2-7; V: TRBV5-5; CDR3: CASSLEGAPYEQYF; DNA: TGTGCCAGCAGCTTGGAAGGGGCCCCCTACGAGCAGTACTTC
D: NA; size: NA; J: TRBJ2-1; V: TRBV28; CDR3: CASRKIAVRSYNEQFF; DNA: TGTGCCAGCAGAAAGATAGCGGTTCGCTCCTACAATGAGCAGTTCTTC
D: NA; size: NA; J: TRBJ2-3; V: TRBV18; CDR3: CASSPPLSAWGNTQYF; DNA: TGTGCCAGCTCACCACCGCTAAGCGCCTGGGGGAATACGCAGTATTTT
D: NA; size: NA; J: TRBJ2-3; V: TRBV10-3; CDR3: CAISESKYTQYF; DNA: TGTGCCATCAGTGAGTCGAAGTATACGCAGTATTTT
D: NA; size: NA; J: TRBJ1-1; V: TRBV7-6; CDR3: CASSPTRGRYTEAFF; DNA: TGTGCCAGCAGCCCCACCCGGGGGCGATACACTGAAGCTTTCTTT
D: NA; size: NA; J: TRBJ2-3; V: TRBV6-1; CDR3: CASSVRYF; DNA: TGTGCCAGCAGTGTACGGTATTTT
D: NA; size: NA; J: TRBJ1-3; V: TRBV7-8; CDR3: CASSLATAGSGNTIYF; DNA: TGTGCCAGCAGCTTAGCTACTGCAGGCTCTGGAAACACCATATATTTT
D: NA; size: NA; J: TRBJ2-3; V: TRBV7-9; CDR3: CASSLALGTQYF; DNA: TGTGCCAGCAGCTTAGCGTTGGGTACGCAGTATTTT
D: NA; size: few; J: TRBJ1-2; V: TRBV29-1; CDR3: CSVKRGGGQGLGGYTF; DNA: TGCAGCGTTAAAAGGGGTGGAGGGCAAGGGTTGGGGGGCTACACCTTC
D: NA; size: NA; J: TRBJ2-7; V: TRBV12-5; CDR3: CASGLGTGHRAVPYEQYF; DNA: NA
D: NA; size: NA; J: TRBJ2-7; V: TRBV7-2; CDR3: CASTDRLNYEQYF; DNA: TGTGCCAGCACCGACCGACTCAACTACGAGCAGTACTTC
D: NA; size: NA; J: TRBJ2-1; V: TRBV7-8; CDR3: CASSPPRPQLNEQFF; DNA: TGTGCCAGCAGCCCGCCCAGACCTCAGCTCAATGAGCAGTTCTTC